These T cell receptor beta chains were read from a single sample in a study of OX40 agonist ivuxolimab in advanced cancers. Here immunoSEQ multiplex PCR was the method, and the copy in TCRdb shows in-frame clones only, minus some. The data hold 90,000 or so clones, with roughly 87% observed a single time. This sample comprised CD4+ or CD8+ T cells sorted from blood, obtained in a trial of the OX40 agonist ivuxolimab. The source of these receptors is an adult with an advanced solid tumor such as melanoma, head and neck, liver or kidney cancer. CDR3s include the opening cysteine and the closing phenylalanine or tryptophan. A D gene is named only where the DNA matches it firmly. The size entry is marked missing in some rows and otherwise reads once, few, many or a size class.

D | J | V | length | size | DNA | CDR3
NA | TRBJ2-7 | TRBV7-2 | 15 | NA | TGTGCCAGCAGCTTAGGGGCGGGCGGTCTCTACGAGCAGTACTTC | CASSLGAGGLYEQYF
TRBD2 | TRBJ2-3 | TRBV5-4 | 15 | NA | TGTGCCAGCACAAGCGGGGGGCTGTCCACAGATACGCAGTATTTT | CASTSGGLSTDTQYF
NA | TRBJ1-1 | TRBV7-3 | 13 | NA | TGTGCCAGCAGCTCAACGGCCGACACTGAAGCTTTCTTT | CASSSTADTEAFF
TRBD1 | TRBJ2-2 | TRBV9 | 15 | NA | TGTGCCAGCAACGTAGGACAGGGGACCACCGGGGAGCTGTTTTTT | CASNVGQGTTGELFF
TRBD1 | TRBJ2-5 | TRBV28 | 13 | NA | TGTGCCAGCAGATCGACAGGGGAAGAGACCCAGTACTTC | CASRSTGEETQYF
TRBD1 | TRBJ1-1 | TRBV19 | 17 | few | TGTGCCAGTAGTATAGCCGGGACAGGGCTGCGTGGCACTGAAGCTTTCTTT | CASSIAGTGLRGTEAFF
NA | TRBJ2-5 | TRBV7-2 | 13 | NA | TGTGCCAGCAGCCGGACCTTAGAAGAGACCCAGTACTTC | CASSRTLEETQYF
NA | TRBJ1-2 | TRBV5-5 | 15 | NA | TGTGCCAGCAGCTTACAGGTAGATAGACCCTATGGCTACACCTTC | CASSLQVDRPYGYTF
TRBD1 | TRBJ2-1 | TRBV19 | 14 | NA | TGTGCCAGTAGTATAGCGGGACAGGGAGTTGAGCAGTTCTTC | CASSIAGQGVEQFF
TRBD1 | TRBJ1-2 | TRBV6-5 | 14 | NA | TGTGCCAGCAGCCCGACAGGGGAGGACTATGGCTACACCTTC | CASSPTGEDYGYTF
TRBD1 | TRBJ1-1 | TRBV4-1 | 15 | NA | TGCGCCAGCAGCCAACCGGGACAGGGAAACACTGAAGCTTTCTTT | CASSQPGQGNTEAFF
NA | TRBJ2-2 | TRBV6-1 | 13 | NA | TGTGCCAGCAGTGAAATTTGGGGAGGGGAGCTGTTTTTT | CASSEIWGGELFF
NA | TRBJ1-1 | TRBV11-3 | 13 | NA | TGTGCCAGCAGCTTAGAGGGGAACACTGAAGCTTTCTTT | CASSLEGNTEAFF
NA | TRBJ2-1 | TRBV29-1 | 14 | NA | TGCAGCGCCGAGGACCCCCTCATCTACAATGAGCAGTTCTTC | CSAEDPLIYNEQFF
TRBD2 | TRBJ2-3 | TRBV10-3 | 16 | NA | TGTGCCATCAGCGCGGGACTAGCGGGGGGGACAGATACGCAGTATTTT | CAISAGLAGGTDTQYF
NA | TRBJ2-7 | TRBV7-9 | 13 | NA | TGTGCCAGCAGCTTTATCGACGGCTACGAGCAGTACTTC | CASSFIDGYEQYF
NA | TRBJ2-7 | TRBV5-1 | 16 | NA | TGCGCCAGCAGCTTGAATGCCGGATCTTCGGTATACGAGCAGTACTTC | CASSLNAGSSVYEQYF
NA | TRBJ1-1 | TRBV19 | 15 | NA | TGTGCCAGTAGTTCCCAGGGAGAGGTGAACACTGAAGCTTTCTTT | CASSSQGEVNTEAFF
NA | TRBJ2-5 | TRBV6-1 | 15 | NA | TGTGCCAGCAGTGGGCACAGGGTCGGCCAAGAGACCCAGTACTTC | CASSGHRVGQETQYF
TRBD1 | TRBJ1-3 | TRBV7-9 | 15 | once | TGTGCCAGCAGCTCCCGGACAGGGCGAGGAAACACCATATATTTT | CASSSRTGRGNTIYF
NA | TRBJ1-1 | TRBV5-1 | 14 | NA | TGCGCCAGCAGCTTGGATGGAGTGAACACTGAAGCTTTCTTT | CASSLDGVNTEAFF
NA | TRBJ1-4 | TRBV7-8 | 15 | NA | TGTGCCAGCAGCGCGGACGAATTGGAGAATGAAAAACTGTTTTTT | CASSADELENEKLFF
NA | TRBJ1-2 | TRBV7-2 | 14 | NA | TGTGCCAGCAGCCTTATGACGGACTTGGGAGGCTACACCTTC | CASSLMTDLGGYTF
NA | TRBJ2-5 | TRBV7-8 | 13 | NA | TGTGCCAGCAGCCCGGACAACCAAGAGACCCAGTACTTC | CASSPDNQETQYF
NA | TRBJ2-1 | TRBV14 | 14 | NA | TGTGCCAGCAGCCCCCTGGGGGGGGCCGATGAGCAGTTCTTC | CASSPLGGADEQFF
NA | TRBJ2-2 | TRBV4-3 | 17 | NA | TGCGCCAGCAGCCAAGATCCGGGGATTGCGGACACCGGGGAGCTGTTTTTT | CASSQDPGIADTGELFF
NA | TRBJ1-2 | TRBV7-3 | 15 | NA | TGTGCCAGCAGCTCTAAAAAGACATGGGACTATGGCTACACCTTC | CASSSKKTWDYGYTF
NA | TRBJ1-5 | TRBV4-1 | 16 | NA | TGCGCCAGCAGCCAAGAAGGGAATGGGGGCAATCAGCCCCAGCATTTT | CASSQEGNGGNQPQHF
NA | TRBJ2-2 | TRBV20-1 | 11 | NA | TGTTCAGGCATAACCAGCGGGGAGCTGTTTTTT | CSGITSGELFF
NA | TRBJ2-3 | TRBV9 | 14 | NA | TGTGCCAGCAGCGTAAGCGGAAGGACAGATACGCAGTATTTT | CASSVSGRTDTQYF
NA | TRBJ2-6 | TRBV5-1 | 14 | NA | TGCGCCAGCGCCTCAGTCTCTGGGGCCAACGTCCTGACTTTC | CASASVSGANVLTF
NA | TRBJ1-5 | TRBV23-1 | 16 | NA | TGCGCCAGCAGTCAAAGGGCCAACAGCCGCAATCAGCCCCAGCATTTT | CASSQRANSRNQPQHF
TRBD1 | TRBJ1-1 | TRBV11-2 | 15 | NA | TGTGCCAGCTTAAAGGACAGGGCAACTTTAACTGAAGCTTTCTTT | CASLKDRATLTEAFF
TRBD1 | TRBJ1-4 | TRBV4-1 | 16 | NA | TGCGCCAGCAGCCAAGGACAGGGTATAGTTGGTGAAAAACTGTTTTTT | CASSQGQGIVGEKLFF
NA | TRBJ2-1 | TRBV10-3 | 15 | NA | TGTGCCATCAGAGAAGGGGGGGCGGCCTACAATGAGCAGTTCTTC | CAIREGGAAYNEQFF
TRBD1 | TRBJ2-7 | TRBV5-1 | 14 | NA | TGCGCCAGCAGAGGATCCGGGACAGGGTACGAGCAGTACTTC | CASRGSGTGYEQYF
TRBD1 | TRBJ1-1 | TRBV29-1 | 13 | NA | TGCAGCGTTGGAGACAGGGGGCGGGCTGAAGCTTTCTTT | CSVGDRGRAEAFF
TRBD1 | TRBJ1-1 | TRBV30 | 13 | NA | TGTGCCTGGAGTGTAGAGCAGGGGGGGAAAGCTTTCTTT | CAWSVEQGGKAFF
NA | TRBJ1-6 | TRBV6-6 | 13 | NA | TGTGCCACCACACAGGAGCTAAATTCACCCCTCCACTTT | CATTQELNSPLHF
TRBD1 | TRBJ1-2 | TRBV19 | 14 | NA | TGTGCCAGTAGTACCCATGACAGGGTTTATGGCTACACCTTC | CASSTHDRVYGYTF
NA | TRBJ2-2 | TRBV7-2 | 15 | NA | TGTGCCAGCAGCTTATCTCTACGGAACACCGGGGAGCTGTTTTTT | CASSLSLRNTGELFF
TRBD1 | TRBJ1-5 | TRBV27 | 14 | NA | TGTGCCAGCACCTCGGACAGGGGGAATCAGCCCCAGCATTTT | CASTSDRGNQPQHF
NA | TRBJ2-3 | TRBV10-3 | 14 | NA | TGTGCCATCAGAGTAACCGAAAGCACAGATACGCAGTATTTT | CAIRVTESTDTQYF
NA | TRBJ2-5 | TRBV5-4 | 14 | NA | TGTGCCAGCAGCTCGGGGCCTCAGGAGGAGACCCAGTACTTC | CASSSGPQEETQYF
NA | TRBJ2-7 | TRBV30 | 12 | NA | TGTGCCTGGAGTCGACTGTCCTACGAGCAGTACTTC | CAWSRLSYEQYF
NA | TRBJ2-3 | TRBV15 | 14 | NA | TGTGCCACCAGCAGAGAACAGGGCTCAGCTACGCAGTATTTT | CATSREQGSATQYF
TRBD1 | TRBJ1-2 | TRBV6-1 | 13 | NA | TGTGCCAGCAGTACCGGGACAGCCGATAGCTACACCTTC | CASSTGTADSYTF
NA | TRBJ1-1 | TRBV7-3 | 14 | NA | TGTGCCAGCAAGGGCCATGGGGTGAACACTGAAGCTTTCTTT | CASKGHGVNTEAFF
NA | TRBJ1-6 | TRBV7-9 | 14 | NA | TGTGCCAGCAGCCCGGATCTCTATAATTCACCCCTCCACTTT | CASSPDLYNSPLHF
NA | TRBJ2-6 | TRBV5-1 | 15 | NA | TGCGCCAGCAGCTGGGGGGTTGCTGGGGCCAACGTCCTGACTTTC | CASSWGVAGANVLTF
NA | TRBJ2-2 | TRBV6-5 | 15 | NA | TGTGCCAGCAGTCGTCGACAGTCGAACACCGGGGAGCTGTTTTTT | CASSRRQSNTGELFF
NA | TRBJ1-2 | TRBV6-5 | 11 | NA | TGTGCCAGCAGCCCCGACAGGCTTCACACCTTC | CASSPDRLHTF
TRBD2 | TRBJ2-7 | TRBV10-3 | 15 | NA | TGTGCCATCAGTGATGGACTAGCGGGAAGGTACGAGCAGTACTTC | CAISDGLAGRYEQYF
NA | TRBJ2-3 | TRBV7-3 | 13 | NA | TGTGCCAGCAGCTTAGACAAGACAGATACGCAGTATTTT | CASSLDKTDTQYF